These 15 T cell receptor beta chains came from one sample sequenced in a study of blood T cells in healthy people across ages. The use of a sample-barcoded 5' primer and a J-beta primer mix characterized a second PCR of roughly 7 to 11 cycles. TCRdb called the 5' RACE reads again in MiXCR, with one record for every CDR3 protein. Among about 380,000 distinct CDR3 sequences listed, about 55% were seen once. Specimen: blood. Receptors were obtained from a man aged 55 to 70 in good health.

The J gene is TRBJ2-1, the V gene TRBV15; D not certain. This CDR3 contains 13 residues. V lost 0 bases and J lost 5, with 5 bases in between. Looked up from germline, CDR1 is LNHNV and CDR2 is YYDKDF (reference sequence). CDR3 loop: CATSREGNNEQFF. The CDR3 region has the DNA TGTGCCACCAGCAGAGAAGGGAACAATGAGCAGTTCTTC.

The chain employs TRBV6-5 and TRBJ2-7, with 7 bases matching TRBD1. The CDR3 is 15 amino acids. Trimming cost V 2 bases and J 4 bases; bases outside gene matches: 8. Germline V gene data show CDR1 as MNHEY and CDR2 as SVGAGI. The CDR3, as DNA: TGTGCCAGCAGTTACCCGCAGGGACAGCCTTACGAGCAGTACTTC. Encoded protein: CASSYPQGQPYEQYF.

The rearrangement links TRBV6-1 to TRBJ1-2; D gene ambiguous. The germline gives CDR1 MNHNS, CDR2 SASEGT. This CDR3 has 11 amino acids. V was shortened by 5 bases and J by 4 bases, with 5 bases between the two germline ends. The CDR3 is CASSNIYGYTF. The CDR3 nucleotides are TGTGCCAGCAGTAACATCTATGGCTACACCTTC.

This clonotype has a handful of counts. This CDR3 is CSAPPASGRGNEQYF. CDR3 DNA: TGCAGTGCTCCCCCCGCTAGCGGGAGAGGTAACGAGCAGTACTTC. The chain uses TRBV20-1 and TRBJ2-7; 10 bases fit TRBD2. The J segment lost 5 bases and the V segment lost 5 bases, leaving 12 bases of the junction unmatched. This CDR3 contains 15 residues. Germline CDR1 is DFQATT and CDR2 is SNEGSKA (reference sequence).

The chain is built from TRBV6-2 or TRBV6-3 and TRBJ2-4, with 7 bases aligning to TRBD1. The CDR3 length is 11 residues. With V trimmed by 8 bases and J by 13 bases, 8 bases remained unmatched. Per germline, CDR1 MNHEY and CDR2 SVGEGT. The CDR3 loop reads CASHEGAIQYF. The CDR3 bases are TGTGCCAGCCATGAGGGGGCGATCCAGTACTTC.

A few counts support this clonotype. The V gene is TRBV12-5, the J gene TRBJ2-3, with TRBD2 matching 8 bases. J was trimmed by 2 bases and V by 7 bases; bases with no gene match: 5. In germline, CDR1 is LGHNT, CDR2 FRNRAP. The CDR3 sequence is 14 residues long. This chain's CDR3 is CASDIAGFTDTQYF. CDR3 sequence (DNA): TGTGCTAGTGATATAGCGGGGTTCACAGATACGCAGTATTTT. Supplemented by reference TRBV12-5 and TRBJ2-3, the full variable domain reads DARVTQTPRHKVTEMGQEVTMRCQPILGHNTVFWYRQTMMQGLELLAYFRNRAPLDDSGMPKDRFSAEMPDATLATLKIQPSEPRDSAVYFCASDIAGFTDTQYFGPGTRLTVL.

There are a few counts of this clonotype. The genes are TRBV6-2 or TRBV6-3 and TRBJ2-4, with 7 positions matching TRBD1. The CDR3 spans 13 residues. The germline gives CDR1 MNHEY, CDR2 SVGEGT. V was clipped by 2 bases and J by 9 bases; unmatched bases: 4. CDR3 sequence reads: CASSYTGASIQYF. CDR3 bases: TGTGCCAGCAGTTACACAGGGGCGAGCATTCAGTACTTC.

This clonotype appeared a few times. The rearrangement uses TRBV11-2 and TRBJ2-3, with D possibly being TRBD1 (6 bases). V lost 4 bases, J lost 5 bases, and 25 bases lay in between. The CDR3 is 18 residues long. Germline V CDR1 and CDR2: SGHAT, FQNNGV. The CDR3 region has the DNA TGTGCCAGCAGCTCTAACCGCAGGGGTGGTAGATCGAGAGATACGCAGTATTTT. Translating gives CASSSNRRGGRSRDTQYF.

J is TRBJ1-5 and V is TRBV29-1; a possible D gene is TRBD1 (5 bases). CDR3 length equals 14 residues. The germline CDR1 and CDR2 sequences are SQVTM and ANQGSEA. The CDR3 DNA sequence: TGCAGTTCGGAAGGGGTGATCAGCAATCAGCCCCAGCATTTT. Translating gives CSSEGVISNQPQHF.

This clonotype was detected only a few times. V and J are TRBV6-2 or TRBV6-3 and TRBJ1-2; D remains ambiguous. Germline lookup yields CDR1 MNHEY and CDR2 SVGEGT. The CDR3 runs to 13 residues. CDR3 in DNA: TGTAAGACGATCGGCAGGAGCAGCTATGGCTACACCTTC. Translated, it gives CKTIGRSSYGYTF.

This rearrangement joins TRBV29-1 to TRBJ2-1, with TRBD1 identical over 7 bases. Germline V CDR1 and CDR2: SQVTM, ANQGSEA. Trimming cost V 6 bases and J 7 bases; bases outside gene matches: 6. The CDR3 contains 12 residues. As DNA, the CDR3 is TGCAGCGTCTCAGCCAGGGGGAATGAGCAGTTCTTC. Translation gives CSVSARGNEQFF.

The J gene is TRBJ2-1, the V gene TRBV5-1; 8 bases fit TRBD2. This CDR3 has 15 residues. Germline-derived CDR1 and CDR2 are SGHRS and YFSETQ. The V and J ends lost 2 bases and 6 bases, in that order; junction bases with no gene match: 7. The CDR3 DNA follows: TGCGCCAGCAGCTTAGCGGGAGAGGAACCCAATGAGCAGTTCTTC. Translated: CASSLAGEEPNEQFF. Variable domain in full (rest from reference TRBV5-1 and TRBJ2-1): KAGVTQTPRYLIKTRGQQVTLSCSPISGHRSVSWYQQTPGQGLQFLFEYFSETQRNKGNFPGRFSGRQFSNSRSEMNVSTLELGDSALYLCASSLAGEEPNEQFFGPGTRLTVL.

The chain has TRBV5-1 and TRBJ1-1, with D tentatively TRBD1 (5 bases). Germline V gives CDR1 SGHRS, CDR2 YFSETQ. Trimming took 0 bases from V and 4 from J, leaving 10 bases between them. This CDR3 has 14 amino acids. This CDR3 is CASSLGNRGTEAFF. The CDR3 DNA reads TGCGCCAGCAGCTTGGGGAATAGGGGCACTGAAGCTTTCTTT.

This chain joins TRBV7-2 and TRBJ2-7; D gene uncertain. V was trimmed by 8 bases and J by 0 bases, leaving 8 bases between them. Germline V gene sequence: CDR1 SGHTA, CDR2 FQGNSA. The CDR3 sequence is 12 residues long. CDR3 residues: CASGRFSYEQYF. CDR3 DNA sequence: TGTGCCAGCGGCAGGTTCTCCTACGAGCAGTACTTC.

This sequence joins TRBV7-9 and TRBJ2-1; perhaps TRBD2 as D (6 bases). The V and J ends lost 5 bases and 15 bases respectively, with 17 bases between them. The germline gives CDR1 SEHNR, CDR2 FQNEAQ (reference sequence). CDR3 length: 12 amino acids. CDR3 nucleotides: TGTGCCAGCAGCCAGGAGGGACCAGTCGGGTTCTTC. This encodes CASSQEGPVGFF. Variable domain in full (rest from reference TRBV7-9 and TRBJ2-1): DTGVSQNPRHKITKRGQNVTFRCDPISEHNRLYWYRQTLGQGPEFLTYFQNEAQLEKSRLLSDRFSAERPKGSFSTLEIQRTEQGDSAMYLCASSQEGPVGFFGPGTRLTVL.